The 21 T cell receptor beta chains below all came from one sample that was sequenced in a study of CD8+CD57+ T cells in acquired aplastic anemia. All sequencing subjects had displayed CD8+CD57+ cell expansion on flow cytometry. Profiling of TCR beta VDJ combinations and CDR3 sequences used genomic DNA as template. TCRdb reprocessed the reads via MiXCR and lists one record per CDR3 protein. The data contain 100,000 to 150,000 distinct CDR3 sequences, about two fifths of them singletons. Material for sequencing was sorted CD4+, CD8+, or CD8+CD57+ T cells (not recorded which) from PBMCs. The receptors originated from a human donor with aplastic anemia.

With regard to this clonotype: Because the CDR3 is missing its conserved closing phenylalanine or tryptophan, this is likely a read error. DNA for the CDR3: TGTGCCAGCAGTTTGGACCGGGCAACCGGGGAGCTGTTTGTT. This sequence encodes CASSLDRATGELFV. The chain uses TRBV6-5 and TRBJ2-2; D unclear. V gave up 4 bases and J gave up 5 bases, with 11 bases separating them. Germline CDR1 is MNHEY and CDR2 is SVGAGI. This CDR3 is 14 amino acids long.

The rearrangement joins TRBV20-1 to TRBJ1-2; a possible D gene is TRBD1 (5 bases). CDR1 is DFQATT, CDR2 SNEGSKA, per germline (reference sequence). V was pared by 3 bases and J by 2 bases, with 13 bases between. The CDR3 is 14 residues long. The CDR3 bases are TGCAGTGCTAGTCAGGGATTCTCAAACTATGGCTACACCTTC. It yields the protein CSASQGFSNYGYTF.

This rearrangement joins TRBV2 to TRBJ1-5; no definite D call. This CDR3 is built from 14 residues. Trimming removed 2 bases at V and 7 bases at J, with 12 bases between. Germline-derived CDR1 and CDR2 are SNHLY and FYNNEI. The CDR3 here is CASSENYGEQPQHF. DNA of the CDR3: TGTGCCAGCAGTGAAAATTACGGGGAGCAGCCCCAGCATTTT.

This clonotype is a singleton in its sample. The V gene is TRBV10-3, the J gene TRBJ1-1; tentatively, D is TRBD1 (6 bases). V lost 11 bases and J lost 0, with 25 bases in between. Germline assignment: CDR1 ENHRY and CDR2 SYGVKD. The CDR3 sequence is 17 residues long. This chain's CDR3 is CAYSQGTGDNMNTEAFF. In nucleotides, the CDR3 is TGTGCCTACTCTCAGGGGACGGGGGATAACATGAACACTGAAGCTTTCTTT.

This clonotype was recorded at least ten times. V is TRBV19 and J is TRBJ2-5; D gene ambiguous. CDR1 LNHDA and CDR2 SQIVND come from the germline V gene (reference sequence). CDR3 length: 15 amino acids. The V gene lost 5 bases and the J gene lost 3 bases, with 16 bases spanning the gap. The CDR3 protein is CASSSLGPAEETQYF. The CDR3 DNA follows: TGTGCCAGTAGTTCCTTGGGTCCTGCCGAAGAGACCCAGTACTTC.

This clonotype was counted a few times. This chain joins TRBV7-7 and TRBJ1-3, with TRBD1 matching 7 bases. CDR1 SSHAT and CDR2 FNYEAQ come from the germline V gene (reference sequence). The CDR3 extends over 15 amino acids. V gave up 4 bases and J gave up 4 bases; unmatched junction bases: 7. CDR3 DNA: TGTGCCAGCAGCTCCTTCGACAGGGAAGGAAACACCATATATTTT. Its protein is CASSSFDREGNTIYF. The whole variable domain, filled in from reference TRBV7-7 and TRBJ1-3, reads GAGVSQSPRYKVTKRGQDVTLRCDPISSHATLYWYQQALGQGPEFLTYFNYEAQPDKSGLPSDRFSAERPEGSISTLTIQRTEQRDSAMYRCASSSFDREGNTIYFGEGSWLTVV.

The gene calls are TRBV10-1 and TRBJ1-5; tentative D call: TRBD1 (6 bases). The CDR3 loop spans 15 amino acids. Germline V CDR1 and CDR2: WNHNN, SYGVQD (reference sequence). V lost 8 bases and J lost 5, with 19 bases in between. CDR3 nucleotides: TGCGCCAGCTCGCAGGGGACGATCCACGATCAGCCCCAGCATTTT. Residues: CASSQGTIHDQPQHF.

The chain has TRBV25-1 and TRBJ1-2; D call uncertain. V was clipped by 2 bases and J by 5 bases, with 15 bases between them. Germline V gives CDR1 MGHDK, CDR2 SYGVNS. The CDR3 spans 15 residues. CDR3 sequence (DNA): TGTGCCAGCAGTGAACAATCCGAACCGAGTTATGGCTACACCTTC. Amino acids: CASSEQSEPSYGYTF.

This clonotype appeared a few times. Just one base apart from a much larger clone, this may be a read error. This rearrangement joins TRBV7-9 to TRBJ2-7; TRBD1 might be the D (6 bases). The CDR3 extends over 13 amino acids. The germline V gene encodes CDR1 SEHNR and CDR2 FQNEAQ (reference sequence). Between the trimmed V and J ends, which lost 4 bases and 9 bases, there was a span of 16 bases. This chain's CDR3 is CASSYETGKAQYF. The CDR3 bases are TGTGCCAGCAGCTATGAAACAGGGAAAGCGCAGTACTTC.

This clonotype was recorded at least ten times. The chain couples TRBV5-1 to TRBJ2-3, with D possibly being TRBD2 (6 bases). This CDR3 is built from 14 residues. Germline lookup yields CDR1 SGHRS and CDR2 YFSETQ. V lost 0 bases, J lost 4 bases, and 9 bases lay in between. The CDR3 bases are TGCGCCAGCAGCTTGGAGGTAGCGGCAGATACGCAGTATTTT. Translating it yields CASSLEVAADTQYF.

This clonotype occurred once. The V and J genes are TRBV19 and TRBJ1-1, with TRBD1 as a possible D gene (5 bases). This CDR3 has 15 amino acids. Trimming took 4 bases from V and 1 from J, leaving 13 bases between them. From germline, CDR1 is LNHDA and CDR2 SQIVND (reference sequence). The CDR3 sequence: CASSTWPTENTEAFF. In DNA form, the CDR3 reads TGTGCCAGTAGTACTTGGCCGACAGAGAACACTGAAGCTTTCTTT.

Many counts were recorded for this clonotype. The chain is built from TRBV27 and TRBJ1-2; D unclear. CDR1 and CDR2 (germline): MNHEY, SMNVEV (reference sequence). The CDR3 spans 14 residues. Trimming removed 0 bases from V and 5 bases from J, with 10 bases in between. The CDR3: CASSLSIGRYGYTF. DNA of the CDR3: TGTGCCAGCAGTTTATCGATCGGTCGGTATGGCTACACCTTC.

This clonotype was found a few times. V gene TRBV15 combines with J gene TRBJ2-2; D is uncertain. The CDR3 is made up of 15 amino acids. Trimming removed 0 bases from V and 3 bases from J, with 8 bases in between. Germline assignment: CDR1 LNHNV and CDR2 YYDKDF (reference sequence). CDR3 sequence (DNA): TGTGCCACCAGCAGAGATTATATCGACACCGGGGAGCTGTTTTTT. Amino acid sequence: CATSRDYIDTGELFF. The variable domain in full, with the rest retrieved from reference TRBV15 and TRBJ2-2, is DAMVIQNPRYQVTQFGKPVTLSCSQTLNHNVMYWYQQKSSQAPKLLFHYYDKDFNNEADTPDNFQSRRPNTSFCFLDIRSPGLGDTAMYLCATSRDYIDTGELFFGEGSRLTVL.

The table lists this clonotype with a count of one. CDR3 nucleotides: TGTGCCAGTAGTAATCGAGACAGGGGGGATGGCTACACCTTC. Translating it yields CASSNRDRGDGYTF. The chain carries TRBV19 and TRBJ1-2, with 9 nucleotides matching TRBD1. CDR1 and CDR2 (germline): LNHDA, SQIVND (reference sequence). The CDR3 is 14 residues long. With 4 bases clipped from V and 6 bases from J, the junction kept 6 bases outside the gene matches. The variable domain in full, with the rest retrieved from reference TRBV19 and TRBJ1-2, is DGGITQSPKYLFRKEGQNVTLSCEQNLNHDAMYWYRQDPGQGLRLIYYSQIVNDFQKGDIAEGYSVSREKKESFPLTVTSAQKNPTAFYLCASSNRDRGDGYTFGSGTRLTVV.

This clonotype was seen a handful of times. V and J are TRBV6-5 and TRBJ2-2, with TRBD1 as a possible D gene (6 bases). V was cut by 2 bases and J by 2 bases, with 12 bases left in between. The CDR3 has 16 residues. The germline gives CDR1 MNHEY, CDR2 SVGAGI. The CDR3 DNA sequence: TGTGCCAGCAGTTACGGACAGCGGTTAAACACCGGGGAGCTGTTTTTT. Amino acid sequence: CASSYGQRLNTGELFF.

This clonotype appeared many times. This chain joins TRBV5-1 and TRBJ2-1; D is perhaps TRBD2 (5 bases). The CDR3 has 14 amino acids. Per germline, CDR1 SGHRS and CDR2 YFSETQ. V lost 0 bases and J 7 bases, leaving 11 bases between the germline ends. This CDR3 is CASSLVEGHNEQFF. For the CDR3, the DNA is TGCGCCAGCAGCTTGGTCGAGGGCCATAATGAGCAGTTCTTC.

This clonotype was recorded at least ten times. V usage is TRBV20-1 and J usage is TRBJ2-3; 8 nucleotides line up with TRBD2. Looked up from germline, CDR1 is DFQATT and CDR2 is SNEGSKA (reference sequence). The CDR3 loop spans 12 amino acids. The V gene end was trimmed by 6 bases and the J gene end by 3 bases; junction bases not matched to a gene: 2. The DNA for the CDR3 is TGCAGTGCCCGGGGGGGTACAGATACGCAGTATTTT. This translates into CSARGGTDTQYF.

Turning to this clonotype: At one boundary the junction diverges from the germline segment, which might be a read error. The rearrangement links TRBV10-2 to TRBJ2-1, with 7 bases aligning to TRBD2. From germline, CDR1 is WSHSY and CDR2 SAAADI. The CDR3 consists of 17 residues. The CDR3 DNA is TGTGCCAGCAGCGTTAACTTCCGGGGTATGGGAGGGAATGAGCAGTTCTTC. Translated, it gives CASSVNFRGMGGNEQFF.

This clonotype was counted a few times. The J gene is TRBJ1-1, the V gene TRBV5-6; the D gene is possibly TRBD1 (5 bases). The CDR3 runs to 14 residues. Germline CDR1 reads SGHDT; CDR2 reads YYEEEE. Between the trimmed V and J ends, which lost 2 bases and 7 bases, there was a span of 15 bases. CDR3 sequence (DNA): TGTGCCAGCAGCTTCTTCCGGGACTCTATTGAAGCTTTCTTT. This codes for CASSFFRDSIEAFF.

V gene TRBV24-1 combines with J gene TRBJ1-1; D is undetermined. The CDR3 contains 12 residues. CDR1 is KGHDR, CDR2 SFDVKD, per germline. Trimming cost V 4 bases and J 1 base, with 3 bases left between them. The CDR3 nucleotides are TGTGCCACCAGTGAGGCGAACACTGAAGCTTTCTTT. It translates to CATSEANTEAFF.

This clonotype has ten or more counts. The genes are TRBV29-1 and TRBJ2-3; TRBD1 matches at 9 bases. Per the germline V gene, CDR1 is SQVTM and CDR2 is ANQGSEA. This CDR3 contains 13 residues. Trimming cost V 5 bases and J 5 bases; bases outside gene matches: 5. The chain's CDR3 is CSVRQGGGDTQYF. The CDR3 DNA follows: TGCAGCGTTAGACAGGGGGGGGGAGATACGCAGTATTTT.